The text below deals with one TCR beta chain. This CDR3 has 16 amino acids. V lost 1 base, J lost 5 bases, and 14 bases lay in between. In germline, CDR1 is SGHTA, CDR2 FQGNSA. As processed by the authors: Researchers report that nucleated cell counts were estimated from reference gene primer amplification. Repertoires were generated with immunoSEQ multiplex PCR, while TCRdb's copy carries only in-frame clones and drops some. V and J calls plus clone size are reproduced from that table; the DNA served to infer D and trimming. The sample has 440,000 or so clones; about 89% are singletons. The data were taken from a study of blood T cell repertoires in COVID-19. About the research overall: COVID-19 samples, acute and convalescent, were from the United States, Italy and Spain. From T cells, B-cell-depleted T cells, or PBMCs came the material, which was cDNA or gDNA.

Patients at the Seattle site were enrolled during active infection and followed longitudinally. The sequence derives from a woman aged 40 to 49 with COVID-19, enrolled during active disease. V and J are TRBV7-2 and TRBJ1-4; maybe TRBD1 (5 bases). Sequencing used peripheral blood. This CDR3 reads CASSLEVAGSNEKLFF. CDR3 DNA sequence: TGTGCCAGCAGCTTAGAGGTGGCAGGGTCCAATGAAAAACTGTTTTTT.